This T cell receptor (beta chain) was captured in a study of blood T cell repertoires in COVID-19. The wider study: Sites in the United States, Italy and Spain provided acute and convalescent COVID-19 samples. T cells, B-cell-depleted T cells, or PBMCs provided the cDNA or gDNA that served as material.

Per the original methods: Amplification of reference gene primers provided the estimated nucleated cell counts. TCRdb's table, derived via immunoSEQ multiplex PCR, lists solely in-frame clones and lacks some. Clone size and V and J calls were adopted from that table, with D and trimming inferred from the DNA. The sample holds some 260,000 clones, about 85% seen once. CDR1 and CDR2 (germline): LGHDT, YNNKEL (reference sequence). The CDR3 covers 15 residues. The junction had 10 bases not matched to a gene; V was cut back by 10 bases and J by 5 bases. What was sequenced was peripheral blood. This chain connects TRBV3-1 (or the pseudogene TRBV3-2) to TRBJ1-6; 8 bases agree with TRBD1. The receptor's source is a man between 18 and 29 years old with active or convalescent COVID-19. This chain's CDR3 is CATHEDRADNSPLHF. The CDR3 DNA reads as TGTGCCACCCACGAGGACAGGGCAGATAATTCACCCCTCCACTTT.